This TCR beta chain was captured by sequencing in a study of blood T cell repertoires in COVID-19. Study overall: Donors in the United States, Italy and Spain gave samples during acute or convalescent COVID-19.

Assay: immunoSEQ multiplex PCR; the TCRdb copy retains only in-frame clones and omits some. The table shows 250,000 to 300,000 clones, with about 89% occurring only once. This clone was seen just once. Followed over time, Seattle patients had been enrolled while infection was active. The germline V and J ends were trimmed by 3 bases and 3 bases, with 15 bases remaining between them. CDR3 length equals 16 residues. CDR1 SGDLS and CDR2 YYNGEE come from the germline V gene. This TCR was recovered from a woman in her thirties with COVID-19, enrolled during active disease. Sample: peripheral blood. This chain connects TRBV9 to TRBJ2-2, with D possibly being TRBD2 (6 bases). CDR3 region: CASSAQTRADTGELFF. The CDR3 region has the DNA TGTGCCAGCAGCGCCCAGACTAGGGCGGACACCGGGGAGCTGTTTTTT. The full variable domain, its missing parts supplied by reference TRBV9 and TRBJ2-2, is DSGVTQTPKHLITATGQRVTLRCSPRSGDLSVYWYQQSLDQGLQFLIQYYNGEERAKGNILERFSAQQFPDLHSELNLSSLELGDSALYFCASSAQTRADTGELFFGEGSRLTVL.